This T cell receptor (beta chain) was recorded in a study of T-cell memory formation after mild COVID-19. CDR1 and CDR2 from the germline V gene are SGHVS and FQNEAQ. CDR3 size: 17 residues. V lost 1 base to trimming and J lost 3 bases, with 17 bases between them. A word on this clonotype: What it binds is not known.

Findings and limits, study-wide: Day 15 to 85 contracting clones showed balanced CD4/CD8; later expanders leaned CD4+. The pre-infection memory compartment contained some responding clones, suggesting cross-reactive memory joined.

TCRdb reanalysed the 5' RACE reads using MiXCR and keeps one entry per CDR3 protein. Of approximately 480,000 distinct CDR3 sequences in the sample, about 20% were seen once. The clonotype was recovered from an adult woman who had mild COVID-19 (a few samples of this study predate the infection). Cell type and time point are not known. The rearrangement links TRBV7-8 to TRBJ2-3, with D possibly matching TRBD2 (6 bases). The sequenced sample consisted of PBMCs or a T cell subset sorted from them (not recorded which). CDR3 DNA sequence: TGTGCCAGCAGCTTAGGGCAGGGAGGTCTTATGACAGATACGCAGTATTTT. It specifies CASSLGQGGLMTDTQYF.